This T cell receptor (beta chain) appears in the sequencing data of a study of blood T cell repertoires in COVID-19. About the study: Some COVID-19 samples were acute and others convalescent; all came from the United States, Italy and Spain. PBMCs, B-cell-depleted T cells, or T cells were the source of the cDNA or gDNA that made up the material.

The Seattle patients, enrolled during active infection, were followed longitudinally. This CDR3 comprises 14 residues. CDR1 KGHSH and CDR2 LQKENI come from the germline V gene. V lost 3 bases, J lost 1 base, and 10 bases lay in between. Authors' processing steps: Reference gene primer amplification gave estimated nucleated cell counts. TCRdb keeps only in-frame clones here, not all; method: immunoSEQ multiplex PCR. The V and J calls and the clone size are those of that table, but D and trimming were determined from the DNA. Of around 150,000 clones in the sample, 92% were seen once. This clone was recorded only once.

The origin of this receptor is a man in his thirties or forties with COVID-19, enrolled during active disease. The gene calls are TRBV18 and TRBJ2-7, with D possibly TRBD2 on 5 matching bases. Material: peripheral blood. The CDR3 region is CASSPSEGSYEQYF. CDR3 nucleotide sequence: TGTGCCAGCTCACCCTCAGAGGGTTCCTACGAGCAGTACTTC.